Below are 24 T cell receptor beta chains sequenced from a single sample in a study of radiotherapy plus CTLA-4 blockade in lung cancer. Clones were read by immunoSEQ multiplex PCR, and TCRdb kept only the in-frame ones, dropping some. Among under 100,000 clones, approximately 82% were seen once, and the ten largest hold approximately 14%. The starting material was peripheral blood, obtained from a patient treated with radiotherapy plus ipilimumab. The receptors come from a human donor with non-small cell lung cancer that progressed on radiotherapy plus ipilimumab.

The genes are TRBV7-2 and TRBJ1-1; no clear D. The CDR3 is 15 residues long. The V and J ends lost 4 bases and 2 bases respectively, with 14 bases between them. The V gene's germline CDR1 is SGHTA and CDR2 FQGNSA. The CDR3: CASSWPEDGNTEAFF. For the CDR3, the DNA is TGTGCCAGCAGCTGGCCCGAGGACGGTAACACTGAAGCTTTCTTT.

The chain joins TRBV11-3 to TRBJ2-7; 9 positions agree with TRBD2. The CDR3 sequence is 15 residues long. V was clipped by 2 bases and J by 4 bases; unmatched bases: 6. Germline loops: CDR1 SGHNT, CDR2 YENEEA. The CDR3 spells CASSLTREGLYEQYF. In nucleotides, the CDR3 is TGTGCCAGCAGCTTAACGCGGGAGGGCCTTTACGAGCAGTACTTC. Drawing the rest from reference TRBV11-3 and TRBJ2-7, the complete variable domain is EAGVVQSPRYKIIEKKQPVAFWCNPISGHNTLYWYLQNLGQGPELLIRYENEEAVDDSQLPKDRFSAERLKGVDSTLKIQPAELGDSAVYLCASSLTREGLYEQYFGPGTRLTVT.

The V gene is TRBV25-1, the J gene TRBJ2-1, with 7 nucleotides matching TRBD2. J gave up 1 base and V 2 bases, and 5 bases lay outside the gene matches. The CDR3 contains 16 residues. Per the germline V gene, CDR1 is MGHDK and CDR2 is SYGVNS. In DNA, the CDR3 is TGTGCCAGCAGTGAAGGTGGGAGGGCTTCCTACAATGAGCAGTTCTTC. Amino acids: CASSEGGRASYNEQFF.

The chain combines TRBV18 with TRBJ1-1; 10 bases map to TRBD1. Germline V gene lookup returns CDR1 KGHSH and CDR2 LQKENI. The CDR3 contains 16 residues. J was trimmed by 1 base and V by 3 bases; bases with no gene match: 5. CDR3 in amino acids: CASSPNRQGANTEAFF. The CDR3 region has the DNA TGTGCCAGCTCACCGAACCGACAGGGGGCGAACACTGAAGCTTTCTTT. The full variable domain, its missing parts supplied by reference TRBV18 and TRBJ1-1, is NAGVMQNPRHLVRRRGQEARLRCSPMKGHSHVYWYRQLPEEGLKFMVYLQKENIIDESGMPKERFSAEFPKEGPSILRIQQVVRGDSAAYFCASSPNRQGANTEAFFGQGTRLTVV.

The rearrangement joins TRBV5-1 to TRBJ2-5, with D perhaps TRBD1 (5 bases). Germline V gene lookup returns CDR1 SGHRS and CDR2 YFSETQ. The CDR3 runs 15 residues. Trimming cost V 1 base and J 0 bases, with 10 bases left between them. In DNA, the CDR3 is TGCGCCAGCAGCTTGTCCGCAGGGTACCAAGAGACCCAGTACTTC. Amino acid sequence: CASSLSAGYQETQYF. The full variable domain, completed using reference TRBV5-1 and TRBJ2-5, is KAGVTQTPRYLIKTRGQQVTLSCSPISGHRSVSWYQQTPGQGLQFLFEYFSETQRNKGNFPGRFSGRQFSNSRSEMNVSTLELGDSALYLCASSLSAGYQETQYFGPGTRLLVL.

The gene calls are TRBV6-6 and TRBJ1-2; 7 nucleotides match TRBD1. Germline-derived CDR1 and CDR2 are MNHNY and SVGAGI (reference sequence). V was pared by 3 bases and J by 6 bases, with 1 base of the junction left unmatched. The CDR3 contains 12 residues. The CDR3 is CASSYTGDGYTF. The CDR3 DNA sequence: TGTGCCAGCAGTTATACAGGGGATGGCTACACCTTC.

The chain has TRBV11-2 and TRBJ2-2; D is ambiguous. The germline V and J ends were trimmed by 2 bases and 1 base, with 8 bases remaining between them. Germline V gene sequence: CDR1 SGHAT, CDR2 FQNNGV. There are 15 residues in the CDR3. CDR3 sequence: CASSLSRWNTGELFF. In DNA form, the CDR3 reads TGTGCCAGCAGCTTATCCCGGTGGAACACCGGGGAGCTGTTTTTT.

V is TRBV21-1 and J is TRBJ1-2; the table's TRBD1 call for D was not verified on the DNA. TRBV21-1 is termed a pseudogene. The CDR3 totals 15 residues. CDR3 residues: CASSIRDRGLYGYTF. The CDR3 bases are TGTGCCAGCAGCATCCGGGACAGGGGGCTCTATGGCTACACCTTC.

J is TRBJ2-3 and V is TRBV5-1; 11 nucleotides agree with TRBD2. The CDR3 length is 16 residues. In germline, CDR1 is SGHRS, CDR2 YFSETQ. Trimming at V came to 1 base and at J to 2 bases, leaving 3 bases not matched to a gene. The CDR3 nucleotides read TGCGCCAGCAGCTTGAGACTAGCGGGGCTCACAGATACGCAGTATTTT. It is translated as CASSLRLAGLTDTQYF.

The chain couples TRBV28 to TRBJ1-4, with TRBD1 as a possible D gene (6 bases). The V and J ends lost 6 bases and 0 bases respectively, with 11 bases between them. CDR1 MDHEN and CDR2 SYDVKM come from the germline V gene. CDR3 length equals 15 residues. The CDR3 bases are TGTGCCAGCAGCCTAACAGGGTCAACTAATGAAAAACTGTTTTTT. This encodes CASSLTGSTNEKLFF.

The CDR3 is CASSLVADGGRTEAFF. The CDR3 nucleotides are TGTGCCAGCAGCTTAGTGGCTGACGGGGGGAGGACTGAAGCTTTCTTT. The V gene is TRBV7-2, the J gene TRBJ1-1, with D possibly being TRBD1 (5 bases). The germline gives CDR1 SGHTA, CDR2 FQGNSA. The CDR3 extends over 16 amino acids. The germline V and J ends were trimmed by 1 base and 5 bases, with 17 bases remaining between them.

This clone was observed once. V usage is TRBV6-5 and J usage is TRBJ2-3, with D perhaps matching TRBD1 (6 bases). V lost 5 bases, J lost 9 bases, and 12 bases lay in between. The CDR3 is 12 residues long. Germline V gene sequence: CDR1 MNHEY, CDR2 SVGAGI. DNA for the CDR3: TGTGCCAGCAGTCGATCCGGACAGACGCAGTATTTT. Residues: CASSRSGQTQYF.

The rearrangement uses TRBV10-3 and TRBJ1-2, with D possibly TRBD1 on 5 matching bases. Trimming removed 4 bases at V and 8 bases at J, with 11 bases between. The germline V gene encodes CDR1 ENHRY and CDR2 SYGVKD. The length of the CDR3 is 12 residues. The CDR3 DNA follows: TGTGCCATCAGTGGGGGGACGCGCGGCTACACCTTC. This codes for CAISGGTRGYTF.

Here the CDR3 reads CAGGRNEQFF. DNA of the CDR3: TGTGCCGGGGGGAGAAATGAGCAGTTCTTC. The rearrangement links TRBV7-9 to TRBJ2-1; possible D gene TRBD2, 6 bases. Germline CDR1 SEHNR, CDR2 FQNEAQ (reference sequence). This CDR3 is 10 amino acids long. Trimming pared 11 bases from V and 7 bases from J, leaving 9 bases between. Based on the CDR3 plus reference TRBV7-9 and TRBJ2-1, the full variable domain is DTGVSQNPRHKITKRGQNVTFRCDPISEHNRLYWYRQTLGQGPEFLTYFQNEAQLEKSRLLSDRFSAERPKGSFSTLEIQRTEQGDSAMYLCAGGRNEQFFGPGTRLTVL.

This clone has a handful of counts. The chain has TRBV19 and TRBJ2-3, with 9 positions matching TRBD2. V shed 8 bases and J 0 bases; nucleotides not matched to a gene: 6. This CDR3 has 15 amino acids. Per the germline V gene, CDR1 is LNHDA and CDR2 is SQIVND (reference sequence). CDR3 residues: CASGGAGGSTDTQYF. CDR3 coding DNA: TGTGCCAGTGGTGGGGCGGGAGGGAGCACAGATACGCAGTATTTT.

The V call is TRBV5-1, the J call TRBJ2-1; the match to TRBD1 covers 9 bases. Germline loops: CDR1 SGHRS, CDR2 YFSETQ. This CDR3 is 15 amino acids long. V lost 6 bases and J lost 4; bases outside the gene matches: 8. The CDR3 DNA reads TGCGCCAGCAACCTCGCGGGACAGGGTTACAATGAGCAGTTCTTC. As protein: CASNLAGQGYNEQFF.

The rearrangement joins TRBV25-1 to TRBJ1-3; unclear D gene. The CDR3 extends over 12 amino acids. V was pared by 7 bases and J by 1 base, with 5 bases between. Looked up from germline, CDR1 is MGHDK and CDR2 is SYGVNS. CDR3 in DNA: TGTGCCAGCACGCAGTCTGGAAACACCATATATTTT. It is translated as CASTQSGNTIYF.

Here the CDR3 DNA reads TGCGCCAGCAGCCATCAGGACAGGGGGTCCACTGAAGCTTTCTTT. Amino acid sequence: CASSHQDRGSTEAFF. V usage is TRBV4-1 and J usage is TRBJ1-1; 10 nucleotides line up with TRBD1. With 3 bases clipped from V and 4 bases from J, the junction kept 5 bases outside the gene matches. CDR1 is MGHRA, CDR2 YSYEKL, per germline. CDR3 length equals 15 residues.

The gene calls are TRBV19 and TRBJ1-1, with D uncertain. Germline V gives CDR1 LNHDA, CDR2 SQIVND (reference sequence). The CDR3 consists of 16 residues. Trimming took off 5 bases at V and 6 bases at J, with 22 bases between the two ends. In nucleotides, the CDR3 is TGTGCCAGTAGTCCCATCCTGACAACCGGGTTGCCTGAAGCTTTCTTT. Protein product: CASSPILTTGLPEAFF.

V usage is TRBV27 and J usage is TRBJ2-5, with D possibly matching TRBD2 (6 bases). The ends were cut back, 5 bases at V and 2 bases at J, with 15 bases in the middle. Germline loops: CDR1 MNHEY, CDR2 SMNVEV (reference sequence). The length of the CDR3 is 15 residues. The CDR3 DNA follows: TGTGCCAGCAGTCTAACTAGCTACGGGCAAGAGACCCAGTACTTC. This codes for CASSLTSYGQETQYF.

The chain joins TRBV2 to TRBJ1-2, with a weak D call TRBD1 (5 bases). This CDR3 has 13 residues. Germline CDR1 and CDR2: SNHLY and FYNNEI. V lost 6 bases and J 8 bases, leaving 16 bases between the germline ends. The CDR3 sequence: CASRAGTFIGYTF. Written as DNA, the CDR3 is TGTGCCAGCAGAGCCGGGACCTTTATCGGCTACACCTTC.

The chain combines TRBV18 with TRBJ1-2, with 9 bases lining up with TRBD1. The CDR3 totals 14 residues. V lost 6 bases, J lost 6 bases, and 8 bases stayed unmatched. CDR1 KGHSH and CDR2 LQKENI come from the germline V gene. DNA of the CDR3: TGTGCCAGCTCCCCGCCCGGGGACAGGGATGGCTACACCTTC. Translated, it gives CASSPPGDRDGYTF.

This clone was seen only once. This rearrangement joins TRBV7-9 to TRBJ2-3; 7 bases align to TRBD2. V shed 3 bases and J 2 bases; nucleotides not matched to a gene: 11. Per the germline V gene, CDR1 is SEHNR and CDR2 is FQNEAQ (reference sequence). This CDR3 has 17 residues. This CDR3 reads CASSFVGSGGLTDTQYF. In DNA, the CDR3 is TGTGCCAGCAGCTTTGTGGGGTCGGGGGGACTCACAGATACGCAGTATTTT.

This chain joins TRBV5-1 and TRBJ1-3, with D maybe TRBD1 (5 bases). This CDR3 is built from 15 residues. Germline-derived CDR1 and CDR2 are SGHRS and YFSETQ. The V gene lost 0 bases and the J gene lost 0 bases, with 7 bases spanning the gap. CDR3 region: CASSLETVSGNTIYF. CDR3 nucleotides: TGCGCCAGCAGCTTGGAGACAGTCTCTGGAAACACCATATATTTT.